These T cell receptor beta chains were read from a single sample in a study of cytomegalovirus exposure and HLA in healthy donors. This table comes from immunoSEQ multiplex PCR, and its TCRdb copy is limited to in-frame clones, with some not included. This sample has approximately 90,000 clones, with approximately 63% found just once. Sequencing was done on a sample of PBMCs. The origin of the receptors is a young woman in good health and CMV-seronegative. The CDR3 runs from the conserved cysteine through the conserved F or W. A D gene is named only where the DNA matches it firmly. The size field is filled for only some rows; it gives once, few, many or a size class.

D | J | V | size | CDR3 | DNA
TRBD2 | TRBJ2-1 | TRBV27 | . | CASSLGAGARNEQFF | TGTGCCAGCAGTTTGGGCGCGGGAGCACGGAATGAGCAGTTCTTC
. | TRBJ2-5 | TRBV11-2 | once | CASSLDLGTQYF | TGTGCCAGCAGCTTAGATCTAGGGACCCAGTACTTC
TRBD1 | TRBJ1-1 | TRBV15 | . | CATSRHRQGILAFF | TGTGCCACCAGCAGACACCGACAGGGAATCCTGGCTTTCTTT
TRBD2 | TRBJ2-5 | TRBV2 | . | CASSTGTSGGRVKTQYF | TGTGCCAGCAGCACCGGGACTAGCGGGGGGCGGGTAAAGACCCAGTACTTC
TRBD1 | TRBJ2-2 | TRBV2 | . | CASNRDSFGGGELFF | TGTGCCAGCAACCGGGACAGTTTCGGTGGCGGGGAGCTGTTTTTT
. | TRBJ2-7 | TRBV28 | . | CASSSRWQGPSNEQYF | TGTGCCAGCAGCTCGAGATGGCAGGGTCCCTCCAACGAGCAGTACTTC
. | TRBJ2-7 | TRBV6-5 | . | CASNPGLGEQYF | TGTGCCAGCAATCCAGGCCTTGGAGAGCAGTACTTC
TRBD1 | TRBJ2-5 | TRBV5-1 | . | CASRPGQQETQYF | TGCGCCAGCAGACCGGGACAGCAAGAGACCCAGTACTTC
TRBD1 | TRBJ1-5 | TRBV7-2 | few | CASSLIQGANQPQHF | TGTGCCAGCAGCTTGATACAGGGGGCCAATCAGCCCCAGCATTTT
. | TRBJ2-1 | TRBV28 | once | CASSLGGSYNEQFF | TGTGCCAGCAGTTTGGGGGGCTCCTACAATGAGCAGTTCTTC
. | TRBJ1-1 | TRBV30 | . | CAWSPVLGAGTLANTEAFF | TGTGCCTGGAGTCCCGTCCTGGGGGCCGGAACCCTAGCGAACACTGAAGCTTTCTTT
. | TRBJ2-7 | TRBV10-3 | few | CAISEVVRGSYEQYF | TGTGCCATCAGTGAAGTAGTCCGGGGCTCCTACGAGCAGTACTTC
. | TRBJ1-2 | TRBV5-4 | . | CASSSTGFDGYTF | TGTGCCAGCAGCTCGACAGGATTCGATGGCTACACCTTC
. | TRBJ2-7 | TRBV27 | . | CASSLSSGHEQYF | TGTGCCAGCAGCCTTTCGTCAGGTCACGAGCAGTACTTC
TRBD2 | TRBJ2-7 | TRBV9 | . | CASSPRTSGSTHEQYF | TGTGCCAGCAGCCCTCGGACTAGCGGGAGCACCCACGAGCAGTACTTC
. | TRBJ2-4 | TRBV6-5 | . | CASSSRTERKNIQYF | TGTGCCAGCAGTTCACGGACAGAACGAAAAAACATTCAGTACTTC
TRBD1 | TRBJ1-3 | TRBV5-5 | . | CASSLEGQGRRNTIYF | TGTGCCAGCAGCTTGGAGGGACAGGGAAGGAGAAACACCATATATTTT